This paragraph covers one TCR beta chain sequence. Antigen: not known. Primers for the PCR totalled 60 Vbeta and 13 Jbeta. Produced via immunoSEQ multiplex PCR; TCRdb's table is partial and in-frame only. The table has about 89,000 clones, 85% seen once. This specimen comes from a study of cytomegalovirus exposure and HLA in healthy donors. About the study: Out of 350 to 400 genotyped donors, 81% belonged to the Caucasian-associated ancestry cluster.

Study-level points and caveats: In a later analysis, TCR beta V- and J-gene trimming showed a link to a missense DCLRE1C variant.

CDR1 and CDR2 (germline): LNHDA, SQIVND (reference sequence). CDR3 size: 13 residues. Germline trimming cut 8 bases from V and 6 bases from J; bases unmatched to any gene: 8. Nominal health characterized the donors when sampled, though unrecorded immune exposures were likely. This chain links TRBV19 with TRBJ2-7, with 9 bases aligning to TRBD2. This sequence originates from a man between 40 and 49 years old in good health and CMV-seropositive. Material: PBMCs. CDR3 sequence (DNA): TGTGCCAGTGCTCGCGGGGGGGCAACCGAGCAGTACTTC. Translated, it gives CASARGGATEQYF.